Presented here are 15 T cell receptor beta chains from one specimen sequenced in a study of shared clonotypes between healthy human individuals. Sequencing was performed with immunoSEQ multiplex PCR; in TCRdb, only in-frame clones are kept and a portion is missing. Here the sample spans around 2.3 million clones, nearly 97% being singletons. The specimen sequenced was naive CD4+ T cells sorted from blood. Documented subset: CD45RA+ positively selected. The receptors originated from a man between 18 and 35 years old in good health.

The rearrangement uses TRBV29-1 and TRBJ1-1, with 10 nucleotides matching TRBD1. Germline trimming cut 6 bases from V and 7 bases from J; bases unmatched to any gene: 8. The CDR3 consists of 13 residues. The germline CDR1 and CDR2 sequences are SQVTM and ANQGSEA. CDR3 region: CSVRTGGIREAFF. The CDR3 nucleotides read TGCAGCGTGCGGACAGGGGGAATACGTGAAGCTTTCTTT.

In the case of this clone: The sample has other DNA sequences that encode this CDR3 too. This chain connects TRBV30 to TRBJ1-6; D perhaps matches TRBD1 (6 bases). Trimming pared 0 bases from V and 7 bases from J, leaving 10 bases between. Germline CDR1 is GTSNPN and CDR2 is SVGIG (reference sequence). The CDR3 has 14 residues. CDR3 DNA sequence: TGTGCCTGGAGTGTCAGGGGTTCCAATTCACCCCTCCACTTT. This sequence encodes CAWSVRGSNSPLHF.

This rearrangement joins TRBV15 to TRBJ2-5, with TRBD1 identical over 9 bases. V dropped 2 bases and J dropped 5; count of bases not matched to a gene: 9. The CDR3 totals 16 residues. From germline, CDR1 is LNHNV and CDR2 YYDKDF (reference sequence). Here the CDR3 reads CATSRSPDRGGETQYF. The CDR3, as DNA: TGTGCCACCAGCAGATCACCGGACAGGGGAGGGGAGACCCAGTACTTC.

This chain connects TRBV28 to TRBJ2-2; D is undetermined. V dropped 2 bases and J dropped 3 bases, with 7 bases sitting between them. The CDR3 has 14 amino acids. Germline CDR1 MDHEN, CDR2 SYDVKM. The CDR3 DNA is TGTGCCAGCAGTTTAGGTACTTACACCGGGGAGCTGTTTTTT. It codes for CASSLGTYTGELFF. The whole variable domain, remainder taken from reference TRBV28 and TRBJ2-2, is DVKVTQSSRYLVKRTGEKVFLECVQDMDHENMFWYRQDPGLGLRLIYFSYDVKMKEKGDIPEGYSVSREKKERFSLILESASTNQTSMYLCASSLGTYTGELFFGEGSRLTVL.

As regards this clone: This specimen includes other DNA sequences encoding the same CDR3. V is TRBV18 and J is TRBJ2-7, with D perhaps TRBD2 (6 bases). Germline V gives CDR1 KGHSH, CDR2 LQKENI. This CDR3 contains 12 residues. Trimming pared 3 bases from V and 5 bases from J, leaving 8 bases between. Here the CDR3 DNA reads TGTGCCAGCTCACCCGGGGGAGACGAGCAGTACTTC. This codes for CASSPGGDEQYF. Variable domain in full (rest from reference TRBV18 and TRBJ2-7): NAGVMQNPRHLVRRRGQEARLRCSPMKGHSHVYWYRQLPEEGLKFMVYLQKENIIDESGMPKERFSAEFPKEGPSILRIQQVVRGDSAAYFCASSPGGDEQYFGPGTRLTVT.

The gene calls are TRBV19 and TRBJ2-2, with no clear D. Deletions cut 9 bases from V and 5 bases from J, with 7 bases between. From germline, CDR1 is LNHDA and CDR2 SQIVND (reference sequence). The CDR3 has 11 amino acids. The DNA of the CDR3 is TGTGCCAGCCTTTGGACCGGGGAGCTGTTTTTT. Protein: CASLWTGELFF.

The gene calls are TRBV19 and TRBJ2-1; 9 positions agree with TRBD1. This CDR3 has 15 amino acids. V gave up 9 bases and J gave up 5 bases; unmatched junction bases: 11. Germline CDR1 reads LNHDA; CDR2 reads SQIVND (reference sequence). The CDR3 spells CASRPRDRDNNEQFF. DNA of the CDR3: TGTGCCAGCCGACCCCGGGACAGGGACAACAATGAGCAGTTCTTC.

Here the CDR3 DNA reads TGTGCCTGGAGTGTGGCTACAGCCTCTGCAGCTTTCTTT. This codes for CAWSVATASAAFF. V and J are TRBV30 and TRBJ1-1; no reliable D call. The germline gives CDR1 GTSNPN, CDR2 SVGIG (reference sequence). The germline V and J ends were trimmed by 0 bases and 10 bases, with 15 bases remaining between them. There are 13 residues in the CDR3. The complete variable domain, with remaining parts taken from reference TRBV30 and TRBJ1-1, reads SQTIHQWPATLVQPVGSPLSLECTVEGTSNPNLYWYRQAAGRGLQLLFYSVGIGQISSEVPQNLSASRPQDRQFILSSKKLLLSDSGFYLCAWSVATASAAFFGQGTRLTVV.

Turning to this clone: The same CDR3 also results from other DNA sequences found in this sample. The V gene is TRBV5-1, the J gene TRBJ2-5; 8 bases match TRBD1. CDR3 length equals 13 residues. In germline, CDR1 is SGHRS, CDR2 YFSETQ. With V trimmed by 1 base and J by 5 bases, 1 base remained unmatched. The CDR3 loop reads CASSLRQGETQYF. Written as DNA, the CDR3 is TGCGCCAGCAGCTTGCGACAGGGGGAGACCCAGTACTTC.

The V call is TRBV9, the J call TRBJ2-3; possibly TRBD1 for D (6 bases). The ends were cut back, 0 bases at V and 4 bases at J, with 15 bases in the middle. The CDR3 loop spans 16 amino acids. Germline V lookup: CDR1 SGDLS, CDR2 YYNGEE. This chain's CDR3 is CASSVGAGQFPDTQYF. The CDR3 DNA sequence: TGTGCCAGCAGCGTAGGTGCAGGACAGTTCCCAGATACGCAGTATTTT. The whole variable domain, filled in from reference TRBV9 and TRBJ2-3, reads DSGVTQTPKHLITATGQRVTLRCSPRSGDLSVYWYQQSLDQGLQFLIQYYNGEERAKGNILERFSAQQFPDLHSELNLSSLELGDSALYFCASSVGAGQFPDTQYFGPGTRLTVL.

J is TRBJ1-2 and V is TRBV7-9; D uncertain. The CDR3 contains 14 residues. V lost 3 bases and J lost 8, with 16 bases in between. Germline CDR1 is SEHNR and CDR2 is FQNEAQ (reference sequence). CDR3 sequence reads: CASSFGGLSGGYTF. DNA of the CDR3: TGTGCCAGCAGCTTCGGTGGGCTTAGCGGAGGCTACACCTTC.

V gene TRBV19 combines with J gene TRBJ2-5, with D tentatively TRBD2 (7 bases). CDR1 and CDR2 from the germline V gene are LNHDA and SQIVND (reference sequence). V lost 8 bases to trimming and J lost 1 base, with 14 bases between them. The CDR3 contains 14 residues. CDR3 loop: CASGLRGAQETQYF. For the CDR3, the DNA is TGTGCCAGTGGCCTCCGGGGGGCCCAAGAGACCCAGTACTTC.

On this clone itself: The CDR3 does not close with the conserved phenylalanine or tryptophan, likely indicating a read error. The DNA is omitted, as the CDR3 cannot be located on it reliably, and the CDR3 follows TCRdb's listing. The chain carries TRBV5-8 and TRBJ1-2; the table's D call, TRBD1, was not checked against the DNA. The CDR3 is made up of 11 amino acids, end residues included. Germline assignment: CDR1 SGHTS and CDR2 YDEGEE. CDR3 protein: CASSRGQLGMN.

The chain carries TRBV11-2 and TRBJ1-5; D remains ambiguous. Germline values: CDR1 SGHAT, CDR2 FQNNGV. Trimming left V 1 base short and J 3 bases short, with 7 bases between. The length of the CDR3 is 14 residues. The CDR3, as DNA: TGTGCCAGCAGCTTAGGAGGGTTCAATCAGCCCCAGCATTTT. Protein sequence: CASSLGGFNQPQHF. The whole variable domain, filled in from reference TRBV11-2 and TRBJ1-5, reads EAGVAQSPRYKIIEKRQSVAFWCNPISGHATLYWYQQILGQGPKLLIQFQNNGVVDDSQLPKDRFSAERLKGVDSTLKIQPAKLEDSAVYLCASSLGGFNQPQHFGDGTRLSIL.

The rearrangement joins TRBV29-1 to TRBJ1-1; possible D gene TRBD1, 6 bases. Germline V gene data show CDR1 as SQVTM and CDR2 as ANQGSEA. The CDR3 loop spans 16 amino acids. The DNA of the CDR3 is TGCAGGGCCGCGGGGGCATCGGCCCTCATGAACACTGAAGCTTTCTTT. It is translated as CRAAGASALMNTEAFF.